The rows below give T cell receptor beta chains drawn from one sample of a study of shared clonotypes between healthy human individuals. This table comes from immunoSEQ multiplex PCR, and its TCRdb copy is limited to in-frame clones, with some not included. The sample consists of over 400,000 clones, 95% to 97% of them appearing once. The sample comprised naive CD4+ T cells sorted from blood. Every receptor here comes from a woman aged 30 to 39 in good health. Each CDR3 is given with its conserved first and last residue. Fields, in order: clone size, J gene, D gene, V gene, CDR3 protein, CDR3 DNA. A D gene is named only where the DNA matches it firmly. Rows may omit the clone size; those that give it use once, few, many or a size class.

clone_size: few
j_call: TRBJ1-2
d_call: TRBD1
v_call: TRBV6-1
cdr3_aa: CASREGTGGHGYTF
cdr3_nt: TGTGCCAGCAGGGAAGGGACAGGGGGACATGGCTACACCTTC

clone_size: -
j_call: TRBJ2-1
d_call: -
v_call: TRBV5-4
cdr3_aa: CASSLEVRRSYNEQFF
cdr3_nt: TGTGCCAGCAGCTTGGAAGTTAGACGCTCCTACAATGAGCAGTTCTTC

clone_size: -
j_call: TRBJ2-7
d_call: -
v_call: TRBV28
cdr3_aa: CASGLNYEQYF
cdr3_nt: TGTGCCAGCGGACTTAACTACGAGCAGTACTTC

clone_size: -
j_call: TRBJ2-5
d_call: -
v_call: TRBV23-1
cdr3_aa: CASSRHPARGQETQYF
cdr3_nt: TGCGCCAGCAGTCGCCACCCGGCGAGGGGGCAAGAGACCCAGTACTTC

clone_size: -
j_call: TRBJ1-5
d_call: -
v_call: TRBV4-2
cdr3_aa: CASSQSQGALAISPSIF
cdr3_nt: -

clone_size: once
j_call: TRBJ1-1
d_call: -
v_call: TRBV18
cdr3_aa: CASSPTTGSTEAFF
cdr3_nt: TGTGCCAGCTCACCAACTACGGGCTCCACTGAAGCTTTCTTT

clone_size: -
j_call: TRBJ2-1
d_call: TRBD2
v_call: TRBV11-3
cdr3_aa: CASSPGRLAAYNEQFF
cdr3_nt: TGTGCCAGCAGCCCGGGTCGACTAGCGGCCTACAATGAGCAGTTCTTC

clone_size: -
j_call: TRBJ1-2
d_call: -
v_call: TRBV7-2
cdr3_aa: CASSFAGAPFYGYTF
cdr3_nt: TGTGCCAGCAGCTTCGCAGGGGCCCCCTTCTATGGCTACACCTTC

clone_size: -
j_call: TRBJ1-2
d_call: TRBD1
v_call: TRBV18
cdr3_aa: CASSQILGGQGAANYGYTF
cdr3_nt: TGTGCCAGCTCACAAATTCTCGGGGGACAGGGGGCCGCTAACTATGGCTACACCTTC

clone_size: -
j_call: TRBJ2-5
d_call: -
v_call: TRBV5-6
cdr3_aa: CASRGGRETQYF
cdr3_nt: TGTGCCAGCAGGGGGGGGCGAGAGACCCAGTACTTC

clone_size: -
j_call: TRBJ2-7
d_call: -
v_call: TRBV6-5
cdr3_aa: CASSAGGPGEQYF
cdr3_nt: TGTGCCAGCAGTGCGGGTGGTCCGGGCGAGCAGTACTTC

clone_size: -
j_call: TRBJ1-2
d_call: -
v_call: TRBV6-1
cdr3_aa: CASSETRDPVPYGYTF
cdr3_nt: TGTGCCAGCAGTGAAACCCGGGACCCCGTACCCTATGGCTACACCTTC

clone_size: -
j_call: TRBJ2-5
d_call: -
v_call: TRBV20-1
cdr3_aa: CSAGERETQYF
cdr3_nt: TGCAGTGCTGGAGAACGAGAGACCCAGTACTTC

clone_size: -
j_call: TRBJ2-1
d_call: TRBD2
v_call: TRBV28
cdr3_aa: CASTTSGRVDEQFF
cdr3_nt: TGTGCCAGCACCACTAGCGGGAGAGTAGATGAGCAGTTCTTC

clone_size: once
j_call: TRBJ1-1
d_call: TRBD1
v_call: TRBV18
cdr3_aa: CASSLDRLNTEAFF
cdr3_nt: TGTGCCAGCTCACTGGACAGGTTGAACACTGAAGCTTTCTTT

clone_size: -
j_call: TRBJ2-7
d_call: -
v_call: TRBV6-5
cdr3_aa: CASSYSIVRRCEQYF
cdr3_nt: TGTGCCAGCAGTTACTCGATAGTACGGCGCTGCGAGCAGTACTTC

clone_size: -
j_call: TRBJ2-5
d_call: -
v_call: TRBV29-1
cdr3_aa: CSVEFGIETQYF
cdr3_nt: TGCAGCGTTGAATTTGGGATTGAGACCCAGTACTTC

clone_size: -
j_call: TRBJ2-1
d_call: TRBD2
v_call: TRBV19
cdr3_aa: CASSIAGLAANNEQFF
cdr3_nt: TGTGCCAGTAGTATAGCGGGACTAGCGGCCAACAATGAGCAGTTCTTC

clone_size: -
j_call: TRBJ2-7
d_call: TRBD2
v_call: TRBV13
cdr3_aa: CASSTYGTPGGLRVSYEQYF
cdr3_nt: TGTGCCAGCAGCACCTATGGGACACCGGGAGGGTTACGAGTGTCCTACGAGCAGTACTTC

clone_size: -
j_call: TRBJ1-5
d_call: -
v_call: TRBV6-6
cdr3_aa: CASRDKLRTWPQHF
cdr3_nt: TGTGCCAGCAGGGATAAGCTGCGGACATGGCCCCAGCATTTT

clone_size: -
j_call: TRBJ2-7
d_call: -
v_call: TRBV28
cdr3_aa: CASSPFSQSLRQYF
cdr3_nt: TGTGCCAGCAGTCCTTTCTCCCAGAGCCTAAGGCAGTACTTC

clone_size: -
j_call: TRBJ2-5
d_call: TRBD2
v_call: TRBV5-1
cdr3_aa: CASSLGGQETQYF
cdr3_nt: TGCGCCAGCAGCCTGGGGGGGCAAGAGACCCAGTACTTC

clone_size: -
j_call: TRBJ2-1
d_call: TRBD2
v_call: TRBV5-4
cdr3_aa: CASSLGLAGGGNEQFF
cdr3_nt: TGTGCCAGCAGCTTGGGACTAGCGGGAGGCGGGAATGAGCAGTTCTTC

clone_size: -
j_call: TRBJ2-7
d_call: -
v_call: TRBV7-8
cdr3_aa: CASSAAHVGEQYF
cdr3_nt: TGTGCCAGCAGCGCCGCACACGTCGGCGAGCAGTACTTC

clone_size: -
j_call: TRBJ2-1
d_call: -
v_call: TRBV10-1
cdr3_aa: CASSESGPINEQFF
cdr3_nt: TGCGCCAGCAGTGAGTCGGGGCCCATCAATGAGCAGTTCTTC

clone_size: -
j_call: TRBJ1-3
d_call: -
v_call: TRBV28
cdr3_aa: CASSNLIGNTIYF
cdr3_nt: TGTGCCAGCAGCAATTTGATTGGAAACACCATATATTTT

clone_size: -
j_call: TRBJ2-3
d_call: -
v_call: TRBV2
cdr3_aa: CAISPGHSTDTQYF
cdr3_nt: TGTGCCATCTCACCGGGACACAGCACAGATACGCAGTATTTT

clone_size: -
j_call: TRBJ2-7
d_call: TRBD1
v_call: TRBV28
cdr3_aa: CASSFGQGHTYEQYF
cdr3_nt: TGTGCCAGCAGTTTCGGACAGGGGCACACCTACGAGCAGTACTTC

clone_size: -
j_call: TRBJ1-5
d_call: -
v_call: TRBV4-1
cdr3_aa: CASSQEGRTPQHF
cdr3_nt: TGCGCCAGCAGCCAAGAAGGAAGGACGCCCCAGCATTTT

clone_size: -
j_call: TRBJ1-5
d_call: -
v_call: TRBV28
cdr3_aa: CASSFPGRLRSYSNQPQHF
cdr3_nt: TGTGCCAGCAGTTTTCCCGGCCGCTTGAGGTCTTATAGCAATCAGCCCCAGCATTTT

clone_size: -
j_call: TRBJ2-7
d_call: -
v_call: TRBV29-1
cdr3_aa: CSVAGVHNEQYF
cdr3_nt: TGCAGCGTGGCAGGGGTACACAACGAGCAGTACTTC

clone_size: -
j_call: TRBJ2-7
d_call: -
v_call: TRBV7-9
cdr3_aa: CASSLPTGTTSYEQYF
cdr3_nt: TGTGCCAGCAGCTTACCGACAGGGACTACCTCCTACGAGCAGTACTTC

clone_size: -
j_call: TRBJ1-1
d_call: -
v_call: TRBV7-2
cdr3_aa: CASSLGRRAPEAFF
cdr3_nt: TGTGCCAGCAGCTTAGGTCGGAGGGCGCCTGAAGCTTTCTTT

clone_size: -
j_call: TRBJ1-3
d_call: -
v_call: TRBV28
cdr3_aa: CASSSSAGNTIYF
cdr3_nt: TGTGCCAGCAGCTCCTCGGCTGGAAACACCATATATTTT

clone_size: -
j_call: TRBJ2-2
d_call: -
v_call: TRBV15
cdr3_aa: CATSRDLVAGGPNTGELFF
cdr3_nt: TGTGCCACCAGCAGAGATTTGGTAGCCGGGGGACCAAACACCGGGGAGCTGTTTTTT

clone_size: once
j_call: TRBJ2-1
d_call: TRBD2
v_call: TRBV11-2
cdr3_aa: CASSPQQLRDYLYNEQFF
cdr3_nt: TGTGCCAGCAGCCCCCAACAACTACGGGACTACCTCTACAATGAGCAGTTCTTC

clone_size: -
j_call: TRBJ2-2
d_call: TRBD1
v_call: TRBV6-6
cdr3_aa: CASSGTGGLGGELFF
cdr3_nt: TGTGCCAGCAGTGGAACAGGGGGCTTGGGCGGGGAGCTGTTTTTT

clone_size: -
j_call: TRBJ2-1
d_call: TRBD2
v_call: TRBV5-6
cdr3_aa: CASSHPRTSGPYNEQFF
cdr3_nt: TGTGCCAGCAGCCATCCCCGGACTAGCGGACCATACAATGAGCAGTTCTTC

clone_size: -
j_call: TRBJ1-3
d_call: TRBD1
v_call: TRBV19
cdr3_aa: CASSTPGTGTRNTIYF
cdr3_nt: TGTGCCAGTAGTACACCCGGGACAGGGACAAGGAACACCATATATTTT

clone_size: -
j_call: TRBJ1-2
d_call: TRBD1
v_call: TRBV27
cdr3_aa: CATGTGYGYTF
cdr3_nt: TGTGCCACCGGGACAGGCTATGGCTACACCTTC

clone_size: -
j_call: TRBJ1-4
d_call: -
v_call: TRBV21-1
cdr3_aa: CASSPHSKDRGQIEKLFF
cdr3_nt: TGTGCCAGCAGCCCGCACTCAAAAGACAGGGGGCAGATTGAAAAACTGTTTTTT

clone_size: -
j_call: TRBJ1-2
d_call: -
v_call: TRBV28
cdr3_aa: CASSSGYGYTF
cdr3_nt: TGTGCCAGCAGTTCTGGATATGGCTACACCTTC

clone_size: -
j_call: TRBJ1-5
d_call: -
v_call: TRBV27
cdr3_aa: CASSLSRLNQPQHF
cdr3_nt: TGTGCCAGCAGTTTGTCCAGGCTAAATCAGCCCCAGCATTTT

clone_size: -
j_call: TRBJ1-1
d_call: -
v_call: TRBV28
cdr3_aa: CASRHPSRGGRTEAFF
cdr3_nt: TGTGCCAGCAGACACCCCTCTCGGGGGGGGCGAACTGAAGCTTTCTTT